This TCR beta chain was retrieved from a study of T cell responses to AZD1222 COVID-19 vaccine. In the study overall: Second-dose timings of about 4 or about 12 weeks were pooled. Regarding the study as a whole: Donors, mostly white British, included more females; clonal diversity was possibly underestimated. Samples come after the peak T cell response, not at day 14.

The CDR3 is 16 amino acids. Germline V gene sequence: CDR1 LGHDT, CDR2 YNNKEL (reference sequence). Deletions cut 4 bases from V and 2 bases from J, with 16 bases between. Data came from immunoSEQ multiplex PCR; TCRdb stores just in-frame clones and leaves some out. The sample consists of 150,000 to 200,000 clones, roughly nine tenths of them appearing once. This clone was picked up a small number of times. Its antigen is currently unknown. The chain joins TRBV3-1 (or the pseudogene TRBV3-2) to TRBJ2-3; perhaps D is TRBD1 or TRBD2 (5 bases each). Sequencing used peripheral blood, obtained on day 0 of AZD1222 vaccination. This clonotype was obtained from an adult in good health. The CDR3 here is CASSPRWGGSTDTQYF. Here the CDR3 DNA reads TGTGCCAGCAGCCCGCGGTGGGGCGGGTCCACAGATACGCAGTATTTT.